These 28 T cell receptor beta chains were all obtained from the same sample, sequenced in a study of cytomegalovirus exposure and HLA in healthy donors. Use of 60 Vbeta and 13 Jbeta primers characterized the PCR. Clones were sequenced by immunoSEQ multiplex PCR, and TCRdb holds only the in-frame ones, with some missing. The table shows 130,000 or so clones, with about 10% occurring only once. Specimen: PBMCs. All receptors come from a middle-aged woman in good health and CMV-seropositive.

The chain has TRBV5-6 and TRBJ2-2, with 9 bases identical to TRBD1. The CDR3 spans 15 residues. Germline V lookup: CDR1 SGHDT, CDR2 YYEEEE. The ends lost 4 bases at V and 7 bases at J; junction bases unmatched: 8. The CDR3 sequence: CASSQLGQGGGELFF. For the CDR3, the DNA is TGTGCCAGCAGCCAATTGGGACAGGGCGGCGGGGAGCTGTTTTTT. Full variable domain (outside the CDR3, taken from reference TRBV5-6 and TRBJ2-2): DAGVTQSPTHLIKTRGQQVTLRCSPKSGHDTVSWYQQALGQGPQFIFQYYEEEERQRGNFPDRFSGHQFPNYSSELNVNALLLGDSALYLCASSQLGQGGGELFFGEGSRLTVL.

This clone was counted a few times. One end of the junction is discordant with germline, which a read error may explain. The chain has TRBV23-1 and TRBJ1-2; D is possibly TRBD1 (6 bases). TRBV23-1 is designated an ORF whose function remains uncertain. There are 15 residues in the CDR3. CDR3 in amino acids: CASSQFKGGEGGYPF. The DNA of the CDR3 is TGCGCCAGCAGTCAATTCAAAGGGGGAGAGGGTGGCTACCCCTTC.

This clone has at least ten counts. The chain joins TRBV27 to TRBJ1-2; D perhaps matches TRBD1 (6 bases). The V gene lost 1 base and the J gene lost 4 bases, with 31 bases spanning the gap. Germline V gene lookup returns CDR1 MNHEY and CDR2 SMNVEV (reference sequence). This CDR3 comprises 21 residues. The CDR3 DNA is TGTGCCAGCAGTTTATTTGGGACCGTCGTTGGACAGTCCAGCCTGTTCTATGGCTACACCTTC. Its translation: CASSLFGTVVGQSSLFYGYTF.

In this sample, this clone turned up a few times. V usage is TRBV5-1 and J usage is TRBJ2-1, with D possibly matching TRBD2 (6 bases). V was cut by 0 bases and J by 7 bases, with 11 bases left in between. The CDR3 has 14 residues. CDR1 and CDR2 (germline): SGHRS, YFSETQ. DNA of the CDR3: TGCGCCAGCAGCTTGGCCTGGGCGGGGAATGAGCAGTTCTTC. This gives the protein CASSLAWAGNEQFF.

This clone was counted a few times. This sequence joins TRBV10-2 and TRBJ1-5; maybe TRBD1 (6 bases). The CDR3 contains 13 residues. The germline V gene has CDR1 WSHSY and CDR2 SAAADI. Trimming took off 3 bases at V and 9 bases at J, with 12 bases between the two ends. The CDR3 DNA is TGCGCCAGCAGTGAAACAGGGATTCGGCCCCAGCATTTT. Its protein product is CASSETGIRPQHF.

The chain carries TRBV7-2 and TRBJ2-3; D not resolved. CDR3 length: 13 residues. The V end was cut by 5 bases, the J end by 2 bases, with 8 bases between. Germline V CDR1 and CDR2: SGHTA, FQGNSA. The CDR3 loop reads CASSEQVTDTQYF. Written as DNA, the CDR3 is TGTGCCAGCAGCGAACAAGTCACAGATACGCAGTATTTT.

This clone was counted a few times. The chain is built from TRBV10-3 and TRBJ2-2; 9 bases match TRBD2. CDR1 ENHRY and CDR2 SYGVKD come from the germline V gene. With 10 bases clipped from V and 4 bases from J, the junction kept 7 bases outside the gene matches. The CDR3 has 14 amino acids. The CDR3 is CASTAGGPTGELFF. The CDR3 bases are TGTGCCAGCACGGCGGGGGGGCCCACCGGGGAGCTGTTTTTT.

V usage is TRBV2 and J usage is TRBJ2-3; a possible D gene is TRBD2 (5 bases). The V gene lost 6 bases and the J gene lost 4 bases, with 8 bases spanning the gap. There are 12 residues in the CDR3. Germline assignment: CDR1 SNHLY and CDR2 FYNNEI. In nucleotides, the CDR3 is TGTGCCAGCAGGGGAGATTCAGATACGCAGTATTTT. It yields the protein CASRGDSDTQYF.

V and J are TRBV5-4 and TRBJ2-2; D may be TRBD1 (7 bases). There are 14 residues in the CDR3. Germline CDR1 is SGHNT and CDR2 is YYREEE (reference sequence). Between the trimmed V and J ends, which lost 2 bases and 5 bases, there was a span of 10 bases. The CDR3 sequence is CASSFRGATGELFF. The CDR3 DNA sequence: TGTGCCAGCAGCTTCAGGGGGGCGACCGGGGAGCTGTTTTTT.

V and J are TRBV4-3 and TRBJ2-7; D possibly corresponds to TRBD1 (5 bases). CDR3 length: 14 amino acids. Germline-derived CDR1 and CDR2 are LGHNA and YSLEER. Trimming removed 1 base from V and 4 bases from J, with 11 bases in between. The CDR3 region is CASSQGQQAYEQYF. The CDR3 DNA sequence: TGCGCCAGCAGCCAAGGACAGCAAGCGTACGAGCAGTACTTC.

This clone was seen more than once but under ten times. This sequence joins TRBV25-1 and TRBJ1-1, with TRBD1 matching 11 bases. V lost 4 bases and J lost 9; bases outside the gene matches: 13. From germline, CDR1 is MGHDK and CDR2 SYGVNS. The CDR3 contains 16 residues. The CDR3 spells CASSAGQGGVSAKAFF. As DNA, the CDR3 is TGTGCCAGCAGTGCGGGACAGGGGGGGGTGTCGGCCAAAGCTTTCTTT.

A word on this clone: Additional DNA sequences in this sample encode the identical CDR3. This chain uses TRBV5-1 with TRBJ1-6; the match to TRBD1 covers 9 bases. From germline, CDR1 is SGHRS and CDR2 YFSETQ. V lost 4 bases and J lost 8; bases outside the gene matches: 4. The CDR3 consists of 14 residues. The CDR3, as DNA: TGCGCCAGCAGCCCGGGACAGGGAGATTCACCCCTCCACTTT. Amino acid sequence: CASSPGQGDSPLHF.

This clone was seen many times. The CDR3 bases are TGTGCCAGCAGCTCCAACAGGGTGTTGAACACTGAAGCTTTCTTT. As protein: CASSSNRVLNTEAFF. The chain couples TRBV7-9 to TRBJ1-1; a weak D match, TRBD1 (6 bases). The CDR3 has 15 amino acids. Germline CDR1 SEHNR, CDR2 FQNEAQ (reference sequence). The V end lost 4 bases, the J end lost 0 bases, and 12 bases lay between the germline ends.

This clone was counted a few times. The chain recombines TRBV19 with TRBJ2-3; perhaps TRBD2 as D (5 bases). CDR3 length: 14 amino acids. V was shortened by 4 bases and J by 3 bases, with 11 bases between the two germline ends. The germline V gene has CDR1 LNHDA and CDR2 SQIVND (reference sequence). The CDR3 here is CASSSLASTDTQYF. CDR3 bases: TGTGCCAGTAGTAGCCTAGCTTCGACAGATACGCAGTATTTT.

The chain links TRBV6-5 to TRBJ1-2; D gene uncertain. CDR3 length equals 13 residues. Germline values: CDR1 MNHEY, CDR2 SVGAGI. V was shortened by 1 base and J by 4 bases, with 7 bases between the two germline ends. The DNA of the CDR3 is TGTGCCAGCAGTTACTTGGGCGCCTATGGCTACACCTTC. Its translation: CASSYLGAYGYTF.

The gene calls are TRBV7-2 and TRBJ2-5, with 7 bases identical to TRBD2. The CDR3 runs to 15 residues. V lost 3 bases to trimming and J lost 5 bases; unmatched junction nucleotides: 9. Germline assignment: CDR1 SGHTA and CDR2 FQGNSA. The CDR3 DNA is TGTGCCAGCAGCTTCTACCGGGGGGAGGGTGAGACCCAGTACTTC. Protein: CASSFYRGEGETQYF.

This rearrangement joins TRBV6-1 to TRBJ2-7; TRBD1 might be the D (6 bases). The CDR3 has 13 amino acids. V lost 8 bases and J 3 bases, leaving 14 bases between the germline ends. Germline V gene data show CDR1 as MNHNS and CDR2 as SASEGT. This CDR3 reads CASAKGVNYEQYF. CDR3 sequence (DNA): TGTGCCAGCGCGAAGGGGGTTAACTACGAGCAGTACTTC.

The rearrangement uses TRBV6-1 and TRBJ1-6, with D perhaps TRBD1 (5 bases). Germline CDR1 and CDR2: MNHNS and SASEGT. The CDR3 runs 17 residues. V lost 1 base, J lost 1 base, and 11 bases lay in between. The CDR3 reads CASSEEGAGSYNSPLHF. CDR3 in DNA: TGTGCCAGCAGTGAAGAAGGGGCTGGGTCCTATAATTCACCCCTCCACTTT.

The V and J genes are TRBV7-9 and TRBJ1-1; 9 positions match TRBD1. This CDR3 comprises 14 residues. Germline assignment: CDR1 SEHNR and CDR2 FQNEAQ (reference sequence). V lost 2 bases to trimming and J lost 3 bases; unmatched junction nucleotides: 1. The chain's CDR3 is CASSLRQGDTEAFF. DNA for the CDR3: TGTGCCAGCAGCTTACGACAGGGGGACACTGAAGCTTTCTTT.

The chain recombines TRBV19 with TRBJ1-1; 8 bases align to TRBD1. The germline V gene has CDR1 LNHDA and CDR2 SQIVND (reference sequence). The CDR3 runs 14 residues. V trimming: 7 bases; J trimming: 7 bases; junction bases outside the gene matches: 11. The CDR3 sequence is CASTVPDRGGEAFF. CDR3 DNA: TGTGCCAGTACTGTGCCTGACAGGGGTGGTGAAGCTTTCTTT.

CDR3 loop: CASSFGWDINQPQHF. The CDR3 DNA follows: TGTGCCAGCAGCTTTGGGTGGGACATCAATCAGCCCCAGCATTTT. The chain uses TRBV5-6 and TRBJ1-5; TRBD1 might be the D (6 bases). V lost 2 bases to trimming and J lost 3 bases, with 12 bases between them. The CDR3 is made up of 15 amino acids. Germline lookup yields CDR1 SGHDT and CDR2 YYEEEE.

This clone was recorded a few times. The V call is TRBV12-5, the J call TRBJ1-6; D uncertain. Germline CDR1 reads LGHNT; CDR2 reads FRNRAP. This CDR3 is built from 15 residues. Trimming removed 2 bases from V and 10 bases from J, with 15 bases in between. The CDR3 nucleotides are TGTGCTAGTGGTTTGCAAGTGGGAGACGGGTCACCCCTCCACTTT. Its translation: CASGLQVGDGSPLHF.

This chain links TRBV7-2 with TRBJ2-7, with D tentatively TRBD2 (6 bases). The V gene's germline CDR1 is SGHTA and CDR2 FQGNSA. The CDR3 contains 13 residues. The V gene lost 5 bases and the J gene lost 2 bases, with 10 bases spanning the gap. The CDR3 here is CASSPTRAYEQYF. The CDR3 coding sequence is TGTGCCAGCAGCCCGACTAGGGCCTACGAGCAGTACTTC.

The chain combines TRBV9 with TRBJ2-7; TRBD2 aligns across 10 bases. Germline CDR1 is SGDLS and CDR2 is YYNGEE. Germline trimming cut 4 bases from V and 4 bases from J; bases unmatched to any gene: 5. This CDR3 comprises 14 residues. The CDR3 nucleotides read TGTGCCAGCAGCTTCACTAGCGGGGAATACGAGCAGTACTTC. Its translation: CASSFTSGEYEQYF.

This clone came up a few times. The chain recombines TRBV9 with TRBJ1-5, with 9 bases fitting TRBD1. The junction had 7 bases not matched to a gene; V was cut back by 5 bases and J by 4 bases. The CDR3 loop spans 15 amino acids. The germline gives CDR1 SGDLS, CDR2 YYNGEE. In DNA, the CDR3 is TGTGCCAGCAGTCTTACAGGGGGCCAAAATCAGCCCCAGCATTTT. Amino acids: CASSLTGGQNQPQHF. Full variable domain (rest looked up from reference TRBV9 and TRBJ1-5): DSGVTQTPKHLITATGQRVTLRCSPRSGDLSVYWYQQSLDQGLQFLIQYYNGEERAKGNILERFSAQQFPDLHSELNLSSLELGDSALYFCASSLTGGQNQPQHFGDGTRLSIL.

This clone was observed a few times. The chain uses TRBV5-6 and TRBJ1-1; D call uncertain. Per germline, CDR1 SGHDT and CDR2 YYEEEE. There are 15 residues in the CDR3. Trimming stripped 1 base from V and 0 bases from J, with 10 bases between. The CDR3 spells CASSLYSSVNTEAFF. DNA for the CDR3: TGTGCCAGCAGCTTGTATTCCAGCGTGAACACTGAAGCTTTCTTT.

The genes are TRBV7-2 and TRBJ2-3, with TRBD2 matching over 9 bases. In germline, CDR1 is SGHTA, CDR2 FQGNSA. Germline trimming cut 8 bases from V and 4 bases from J; bases unmatched to any gene: 7. The CDR3 has 14 amino acids. This chain's CDR3 is CASSRGGAADTQYF. The CDR3 nucleotides read TGTGCCAGCTCTCGCGGGGGGGCTGCAGATACGCAGTATTTT.

This clone has a handful of counts. The chain uses TRBV15 and TRBJ1-1; no clear D gene. V dropped 5 bases and J dropped 1 base, with 14 bases sitting between them. The CDR3 runs 15 residues. The germline V gene has CDR1 LNHNV and CDR2 YYDKDF (reference sequence). CDR3 residues: CATSAPGFQNTEAFF. CDR3 bases: TGTGCCACCAGCGCCCCGGGGTTTCAGAACACTGAAGCTTTCTTT.